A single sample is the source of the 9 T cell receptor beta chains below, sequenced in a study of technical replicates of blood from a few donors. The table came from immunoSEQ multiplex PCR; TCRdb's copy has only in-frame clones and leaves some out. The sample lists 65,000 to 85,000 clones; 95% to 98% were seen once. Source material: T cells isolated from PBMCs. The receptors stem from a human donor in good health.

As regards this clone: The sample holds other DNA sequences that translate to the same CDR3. The chain's CDR3 is CASSPGEGLNGYTF. As DNA, the CDR3 is TGCGCCAGCAGCCCCGGGGAGGGCCTGAATGGCTACACCTTC. The V and J genes are TRBV5-1 and TRBJ1-2; D is unresolved. The CDR3 contains 14 residues. Germline V gene sequence: CDR1 SGHRS, CDR2 YFSETQ. The germline V and J ends were trimmed by 4 bases and 6 bases, with 16 bases remaining between them.

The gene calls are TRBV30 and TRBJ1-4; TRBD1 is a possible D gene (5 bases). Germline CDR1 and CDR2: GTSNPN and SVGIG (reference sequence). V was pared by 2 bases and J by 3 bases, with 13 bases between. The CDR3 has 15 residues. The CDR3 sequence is CAWSPTGLSNEKLFF. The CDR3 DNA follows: TGTGCCTGGAGTCCTACGGGACTCTCTAATGAAAAACTGTTTTTT.

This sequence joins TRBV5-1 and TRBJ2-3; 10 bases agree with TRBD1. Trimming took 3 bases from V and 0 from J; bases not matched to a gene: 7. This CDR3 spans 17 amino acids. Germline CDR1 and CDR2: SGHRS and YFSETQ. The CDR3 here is CASSSLGQGYSTDTQYF. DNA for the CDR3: TGCGCCAGCAGCTCGTTGGGACAGGGGTATAGCACAGATACGCAGTATTTT. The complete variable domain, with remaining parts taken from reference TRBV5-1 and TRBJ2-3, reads KAGVTQTPRYLIKTRGQQVTLSCSPISGHRSVSWYQQTPGQGLQFLFEYFSETQRNKGNFPGRFSGRQFSNSRSEMNVSTLELGDSALYLCASSSLGQGYSTDTQYFGPGTRLTVL.

The CDR3 loop reads CASSYTRGETQYF. CDR3 nucleotide sequence: TGTGCCAGTAGTTACACCAGGGGGGAGACCCAGTACTTC. The chain recombines TRBV19 with TRBJ2-5; 7 bases align to TRBD1. Trimming cost V 5 bases and J 5 bases; bases outside gene matches: 5. The CDR3 extends over 13 amino acids. The germline gives CDR1 LNHDA, CDR2 SQIVND (reference sequence).

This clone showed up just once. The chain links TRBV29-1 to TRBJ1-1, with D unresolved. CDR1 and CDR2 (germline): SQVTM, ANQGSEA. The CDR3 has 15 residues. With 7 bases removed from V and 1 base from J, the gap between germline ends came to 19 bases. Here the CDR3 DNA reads TGCAGCGCTTCGAACCGACTGGTTCCGAACACTGAAGCTTTCTTT. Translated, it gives CSASNRLVPNTEAFF.

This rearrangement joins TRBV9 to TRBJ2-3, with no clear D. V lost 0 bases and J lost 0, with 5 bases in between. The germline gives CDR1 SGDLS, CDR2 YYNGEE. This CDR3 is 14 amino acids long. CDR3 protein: CASSVGGSTDTQYF. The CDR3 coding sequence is TGTGCCAGCAGCGTAGGCGGTAGCACAGATACGCAGTATTTT.

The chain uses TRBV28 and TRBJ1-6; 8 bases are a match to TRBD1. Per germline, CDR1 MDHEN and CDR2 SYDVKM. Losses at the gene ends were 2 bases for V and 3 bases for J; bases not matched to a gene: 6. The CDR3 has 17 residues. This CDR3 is CASSLAGTGNYNSPLHF. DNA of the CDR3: TGTGCCAGCAGTTTAGCCGGGACAGGAAACTATAATTCACCCCTCCACTTT.

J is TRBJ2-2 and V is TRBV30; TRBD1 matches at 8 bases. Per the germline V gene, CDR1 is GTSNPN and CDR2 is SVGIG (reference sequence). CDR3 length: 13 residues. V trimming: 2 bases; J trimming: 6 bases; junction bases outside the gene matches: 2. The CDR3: CAWSQGAAGELFF. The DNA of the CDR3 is TGTGCCTGGAGTCAGGGGGCGGCCGGGGAGCTGTTTTTT.

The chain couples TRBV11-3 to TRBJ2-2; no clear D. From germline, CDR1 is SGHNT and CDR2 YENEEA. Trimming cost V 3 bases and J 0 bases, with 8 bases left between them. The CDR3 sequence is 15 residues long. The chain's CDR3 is CASSFGLSNTGELFF. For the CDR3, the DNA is TGTGCCAGCAGCTTTGGGCTCTCGAACACCGGGGAGCTGTTTTTT.